These T cell receptor beta chains were read from a single sample in a study of glioma-infiltrating T cells after dendritic cell vaccination. Produced via immunoSEQ multiplex PCR; TCRdb's table is partial and in-frame only. The sample has 100,000 or so clones, around 89% seen once; the top ten hold more than 2.5%. The specimen was blood, collected after dendritic cell vaccination. The source of these receptors is a human donor with glioblastoma. CDR3s include the opening cysteine and the closing phenylalanine or tryptophan. The order of the fields is clone size, V gene, J gene, D gene, CDR3 DNA, CDR3 protein. D genes are given only for firm matches. Clone size is shown for a subset of rows, as once, few, many or a class of expanded clone.

clone size: .; V gene: TRBV14; J gene: TRBJ2-1; D gene: .; CDR3 DNA: TGTGCCAGCAGCCAAGTTGGACTCTACAATGAGCAGTTCTTC; CDR3 protein: CASSQVGLYNEQFF
clone size: .; V gene: TRBV6-1; J gene: TRBJ1-6; D gene: TRBD1; CDR3 DNA: TGTGCCAGCAGTGTAGGACAGGGCTATTCACCCCTCCACTTT; CDR3 protein: CASSVGQGYSPLHF
clone size: few; V gene: TRBV6-6; J gene: TRBJ1-1; D gene: .; CDR3 DNA: TGTGCCAGCAGTTACGCCAGGGAAGCTTTCTTT; CDR3 protein: CASSYAREAFF
clone size: few; V gene: TRBV9; J gene: TRBJ2-7; D gene: .; CDR3 DNA: TGTGCCAGCAGCGTACAGGGTTCCACCTACGAGCAGTACTTC; CDR3 protein: CASSVQGSTYEQYF
clone size: .; V gene: TRBV2; J gene: TRBJ1-1; D gene: TRBD1; CDR3 DNA: TGTGCCAGCAGTGCAGACAGGGGGAGAGGGAACACTGAAGCTTTCTTT; CDR3 protein: CASSADRGRGNTEAFF
clone size: .; V gene: TRBV6-1; J gene: TRBJ1-1; D gene: .; CDR3 DNA: TGTGCCAGCAGCTACCTGAACACTGAAGCTTTCTTT; CDR3 protein: CASSYLNTEAFF
clone size: once; V gene: TRBV4-1; J gene: TRBJ2-5; D gene: .; CDR3 DNA: TGCGCCAGCAGCGCCCAGGGGCGGCAGGAGACCCAGTACTTC; CDR3 protein: CASSAQGRQETQYF
clone size: .; V gene: TRBV7-9; J gene: TRBJ1-2; D gene: TRBD1; CDR3 DNA: TGTGCCAGCAGCCGACAGGGCATAGGGTATGGCTACACCTTC; CDR3 protein: CASSRQGIGYGYTF
clone size: .; V gene: TRBV11-3; J gene: TRBJ2-7; D gene: TRBD1; CDR3 DNA: TGTGCCAGCAGCTTAGCTCCGGGACAGGGCCCCTACGAGCAGTACTTC; CDR3 protein: CASSLAPGQGPYEQYF
clone size: .; V gene: TRBV18; J gene: TRBJ2-7; D gene: .; CDR3 DNA: TGTGCCAGCTCGGGGGCCAGTACCTACGAGCAGTACTTC; CDR3 protein: CASSGASTYEQYF
clone size: .; V gene: TRBV6-1; J gene: TRBJ1-1; D gene: .; CDR3 DNA: TGTGCCAGCAGTGAGATCTGGAGGGGGGGGACTGAAGCTTTCTTT; CDR3 protein: CASSEIWRGGTEAFF
clone size: .; V gene: TRBV10-3; J gene: TRBJ2-2; D gene: TRBD1; CDR3 DNA: TGTGCCATCAGCTCCGGGACAGGGGGCAACCCACCAAACACCGGGGAGCTGTTTTTT; CDR3 protein: CAISSGTGGNPPNTGELFF
clone size: .; V gene: TRBV10-3; J gene: TRBJ2-1; D gene: TRBD1; CDR3 DNA: TGTGCCATCAGCAAGGACAGGGGTGAGCAGTTCTTC; CDR3 protein: CAISKDRGEQFF
clone size: .; V gene: TRBV7-9; J gene: TRBJ2-1; D gene: .; CDR3 DNA: TGTGCCAGCAGCTTCGAGGGTAATGAGCAGTTCTTC; CDR3 protein: CASSFEGNEQFF
clone size: .; V gene: TRBV2; J gene: TRBJ1-4; D gene: .; CDR3 DNA: TGTGCCAGCAGCCTAGAAGCAACTAATGAAAAACTGTTTTTT; CDR3 protein: CASSLEATNEKLFF
clone size: .; V gene: TRBV4-2; J gene: TRBJ1-5; D gene: .; CDR3 DNA: TGTGCCAGCAGCCGAAGCCAGGGCGCGGAGCAGCCCCAGCATTTT; CDR3 protein: CASSRSQGAEQPQHF
clone size: .; V gene: TRBV28; J gene: TRBJ2-5; D gene: TRBD1; CDR3 DNA: TGTGCCACCCGAACTTACTCCGGGACAGGTCTGGAGACCCAGTACTTC; CDR3 protein: CATRTYSGTGLETQYF
clone size: .; V gene: TRBV7-3; J gene: TRBJ2-7; D gene: .; CDR3 DNA: TGTGCCAGCAGCCCAGGCCCTCCCGCCTTCGAGCAGTACTTC; CDR3 protein: CASSPGPPAFEQYF
clone size: .; V gene: TRBV5-4; J gene: TRBJ1-1; D gene: TRBD1; CDR3 DNA: TGTGCCCTCAGGACAGGGGTGAACACTGAAGCTTTCTTT; CDR3 protein: CALRTGVNTEAFF
clone size: .; V gene: TRBV13; J gene: TRBJ2-7; D gene: .; CDR3 DNA: TGTGCCAGCAGCTCCGTCCACCGGGACACCTCCTACGAGCAGTACTTC; CDR3 protein: CASSSVHRDTSYEQYF
clone size: .; V gene: TRBV30; J gene: TRBJ2-3; D gene: .; CDR3 DNA: TGTGCCTGGTTGCAGATTAGCACAGATACGCAGTATTTT; CDR3 protein: CAWLQISTDTQYF
clone size: .; V gene: TRBV2; J gene: TRBJ1-4; D gene: .; CDR3 DNA: TGTGCCAGCCTTCCGACTCCCGGGGGTGAAAAACTGTTTTTT; CDR3 protein: CASLPTPGGEKLFF
clone size: .; V gene: TRBV7-2; J gene: TRBJ2-7; D gene: TRBD2; CDR3 DNA: TGTGCCAGCAGCCCGCCGGGACTAGCGGGCGTCTTC; CDR3 protein: CASSPPGLAGVF
clone size: .; V gene: TRBV10-1; J gene: TRBJ2-2; D gene: .; CDR3 DNA: TGCGCCAGCAGTGATGTGACAGACGACACCGGGGAGCTGTTTTTT; CDR3 protein: CASSDVTDDTGELFF
clone size: .; V gene: TRBV25-1; J gene: TRBJ1-1; D gene: TRBD1; CDR3 DNA: TGTGCCAGCACGGGACAGGGGAACACTGAAGCTTTCTTT; CDR3 protein: CASTGQGNTEAFF
clone size: .; V gene: TRBV18; J gene: TRBJ2-5; D gene: .; CDR3 DNA: TGTGCCAGCTCACCCTCGCGTCGAGAGACCCAGTACTTC; CDR3 protein: CASSPSRRETQYF
clone size: .; V gene: TRBV5-1; J gene: TRBJ1-1; D gene: .; CDR3 DNA: TGCGCCAGCAGCTGGGGGCAGAGGAACACTGAAGCTTTCTTT; CDR3 protein: CASSWGQRNTEAFF
clone size: .; V gene: TRBV5-1; J gene: TRBJ2-3; D gene: .; CDR3 DNA: TGCGCCAGCAGCCGGCGGGTGGGAGATACGCAGTATTTT; CDR3 protein: CASSRRVGDTQYF
clone size: .; V gene: TRBV14; J gene: TRBJ2-4; D gene: .; CDR3 DNA: TGTGCCAGCAGCCAAGCCGGGACATCGGGCAAAAACATTCAGTACTTC; CDR3 protein: CASSQAGTSGKNIQYF
clone size: once; V gene: TRBV7-2; J gene: TRBJ2-1; D gene: TRBD2; CDR3 DNA: TGTGCCAGCAGCCCTACTGGAGTAGCGGGAGACGAGCAGTTCTTC; CDR3 protein: CASSPTGVAGDEQFF
clone size: .; V gene: TRBV7-6; J gene: TRBJ2-7; D gene: .; CDR3 DNA: TGTGCCAGCAGCTCCTCGGACTGGGACGAGCAGTACTTC; CDR3 protein: CASSSSDWDEQYF
clone size: .; V gene: TRBV27; J gene: TRBJ2-7; D gene: TRBD1; CDR3 DNA: TGTGCCAGCAGGGGACAGGGGCAACACGAGCAGTACTTC; CDR3 protein: CASRGQGQHEQYF
clone size: .; V gene: TRBV5-4; J gene: TRBJ1-1; D gene: TRBD1; CDR3 DNA: TGTGCCAGCACCCCCCGGACAGGAAACACTGAAGCTTTCTTT; CDR3 protein: CASTPRTGNTEAFF
clone size: .; V gene: TRBV5-1; J gene: TRBJ1-2; D gene: .; CDR3 DNA: TGCGCCAGCAGCTTGAACACCCCTAGCTATGGCTACACCTTC; CDR3 protein: CASSLNTPSYGYTF
clone size: .; V gene: TRBV5-4; J gene: TRBJ2-5; D gene: .; CDR3 DNA: TGTGCCAGCAGCTCCGGGACTTTGGGGGAGACCCAGTACTTC; CDR3 protein: CASSSGTLGETQYF
clone size: few; V gene: TRBV18; J gene: TRBJ2-7; D gene: TRBD1; CDR3 DNA: TGTGCCAGCTCAGGATCCAGGGGGCTCGAGCAGTACTTC; CDR3 protein: CASSGSRGLEQYF
clone size: .; V gene: TRBV11-3; J gene: TRBJ1-1; D gene: TRBD1; CDR3 DNA: TGTGCCAGCAGCTTCTCCGGGACAGTGAACACTGAAGCTTTCTTT; CDR3 protein: CASSFSGTVNTEAFF
clone size: .; V gene: TRBV27; J gene: TRBJ2-2; D gene: .; CDR3 DNA: TGTGCCAGCAAGACCCTAGTGAACGGGAACACCGGGGAGCTGTTTTTT; CDR3 protein: CASKTLVNGNTGELFF
clone size: .; V gene: TRBV5-5; J gene: TRBJ2-1; D gene: TRBD2; CDR3 DNA: TGTGCCAGCAGCCCGGGACTAGCGGGAGGTTATGAGCAGTTCTTC; CDR3 protein: CASSPGLAGGYEQFF
clone size: .; V gene: TRBV2; J gene: TRBJ1-5; D gene: TRBD1; CDR3 DNA: TGTGCCAGCAGGGAGGACAGGGCTATTGAGGGCCAGCATTTT; CDR3 protein: CASREDRAIEGQHF
clone size: once; V gene: TRBV29-1; J gene: TRBJ1-2; D gene: .; CDR3 DNA: TGCAGCGTTACTCAGGGAGGCTATGGCTACACCTTC; CDR3 protein: CSVTQGGYGYTF
clone size: .; V gene: TRBV18; J gene: TRBJ1-1; D gene: .; CDR3 DNA: TGTGCCAGCTCACGACAGGAGGACACTGAAGCTTTCTTT; CDR3 protein: CASSRQEDTEAFF
clone size: .; V gene: TRBV7-6; J gene: TRBJ2-2; D gene: .; CDR3 DNA: TGTGCCAGCAGCTTAGAGACAAACACCGGGGAGCTGTTTTTT; CDR3 protein: CASSLETNTGELFF
clone size: .; V gene: TRBV4-2; J gene: TRBJ2-7; D gene: .; CDR3 DNA: TGTGCCAGCAGCCCGGGACAATCCTACGAGCAGTACTTC; CDR3 protein: CASSPGQSYEQYF
clone size: .; V gene: TRBV10-1; J gene: TRBJ1-4; D gene: TRBD1; CDR3 DNA: TGCGCCAGCCGTGAGGGGCAGGGGGCGGGTGAAAAACTGTTTTTT; CDR3 protein: CASREGQGAGEKLFF
clone size: .; V gene: TRBV5-1; J gene: TRBJ1-4; D gene: TRBD1; CDR3 DNA: TGCGCCAGCAGCCCCGGACAGGGGGCAGGTGAAAAACTGTTTTTT; CDR3 protein: CASSPGQGAGEKLFF
clone size: .; V gene: TRBV7-2; J gene: TRBJ1-1; D gene: .; CDR3 DNA: TGTGCCAGCAGCACGTTGACAGGAAACACTGAAGCTTTCTTT; CDR3 protein: CASSTLTGNTEAFF
clone size: .; V gene: TRBV9; J gene: TRBJ2-7; D gene: TRBD2; CDR3 DNA: TGTGCCAGCAGCGTAGGGGGGACTAGAAACTACGAGCAGTACTTC; CDR3 protein: CASSVGGTRNYEQYF
clone size: .; V gene: TRBV19; J gene: TRBJ2-1; D gene: TRBD1; CDR3 DNA: TGTGCCAGTAGTATGCAGGGGGCGTCCTACAATGAGCAGTTCTTC; CDR3 protein: CASSMQGASYNEQFF
clone size: .; V gene: TRBV5-1; J gene: TRBJ2-1; D gene: .; CDR3 DNA: TGCGCCAGCGCTAGGTCTAGTCGGTACAATGAGCAGTTCTTC; CDR3 protein: CASARSSRYNEQFF
clone size: .; V gene: TRBV2; J gene: TRBJ1-5; D gene: .; CDR3 DNA: TGTGCCAGCAGTCTTCTCCGTTCAGGCAATCAGCCCCAGCATTTT; CDR3 protein: CASSLLRSGNQPQHF
clone size: .; V gene: TRBV2; J gene: TRBJ2-5; D gene: .; CDR3 DNA: TGTGCCAGCAGTGAAACCGGCCAAGAGACCCAGTACTTC; CDR3 protein: CASSETGQETQYF
clone size: .; V gene: TRBV5-4; J gene: TRBJ2-5; D gene: TRBD2; CDR3 DNA: TGTGCCAGCAGCACCGGGACTAGCGGGGGGAACCAAGAGACCCAGTACTTC; CDR3 protein: CASSTGTSGGNQETQYF
clone size: once; V gene: TRBV4-1; J gene: TRBJ2-7; D gene: TRBD2; CDR3 DNA: TGCGCCAGCAGCCAAGGTTTGCGGGAGGTCGCCTACGAGCAGTACTTC; CDR3 protein: CASSQGLREVAYEQYF
clone size: .; V gene: TRBV5-6; J gene: TRBJ2-1; D gene: .; CDR3 DNA: TGTGCCAGCAGCTTGGGCAGGGGTAATGAGCAGTTCTTC; CDR3 protein: CASSLGRGNEQFF
clone size: .; V gene: TRBV7-2; J gene: TRBJ1-2; D gene: TRBD1; CDR3 DNA: TGTGCCAGCAGCCCACAGGGGGACTATGGCTACACCTTC; CDR3 protein: CASSPQGDYGYTF
clone size: .; V gene: TRBV2; J gene: TRBJ1-1; D gene: .; CDR3 DNA: TGTGCCAGCAATCTACAGGGGAACACTGAAGCTTTCTTT; CDR3 protein: CASNLQGNTEAFF
clone size: .; V gene: TRBV5-1; J gene: TRBJ2-5; D gene: .; CDR3 DNA: TGCGCCAGCAGCCCCGGGGACCAAGAGACCCAGTACTTC; CDR3 protein: CASSPGDQETQYF